This entry is about one TCR beta chain. The target antigen is unknown. This sample is drawn from a study of blood T cells in healthy people across ages. Study-wide points: Across the age range, TCR beta diversity per million T cells fell in a roughly linear way.

CDR1 is ENHRY and CDR2 is SYGVKD in the germline V gene. The CDR3 has 14 residues. Trimming shortened V by 0 bases and J by 4 bases, and 7 bases separated the two germline ends. Together with a sample-barcoded 5' primer, a J-beta primer mix was included in a second PCR lasting about 6 to 11 cycles. TCRdb used MiXCR to reprocess the 5' RACE reads, holding one entry per CDR3 protein. Of more than 1,000,000 distinct CDR3 sequences in the sample, about 23% are singletons; the top ten hold around 0.75%. These data also featured in a second study, about T cells of mothers and their children.

Sequenced input: blood. This clonotype was obtained from a girl aged 2 to 9 in good health. J is TRBJ2-1 and V is TRBV10-3, with D possibly called TRBD1 or TRBD2 (5 bases each). The CDR3 sequence: CAISESREYNEQFF. The CDR3, as DNA: TGTGCCATCAGTGAGTCCAGGGAGTACAATGAGCAGTTCTTC.